A single sample is the source of the 7 T cell receptor beta chains below, sequenced in a study of blood T cell repertoires in COVID-19. Produced via immunoSEQ multiplex PCR; TCRdb's table is partial and in-frame only. The sample shows 240,000 or so clones, about 84% of them seen only once. The sequenced sample was PBMCs or T cells enriched from blood (not recorded which). These TCRs come from a woman between 45 and 65 years old who had recovered from COVID-19.

This sequence joins TRBV2 and TRBJ2-1; D not certain. The CDR3 runs 10 residues. Trimming took off 9 bases at V and 4 bases at J, with 4 bases between the two ends. The germline V gene has CDR1 SNHLY and CDR2 FYNNEI. CDR3 region: CASLYNEQFF. The DNA for the CDR3 is TGTGCCAGTCTTTACAATGAGCAGTTCTTC. Filled out from reference TRBV2 and TRBJ2-1, the complete variable domain reads EPEVTQTPSHQVTQMGQEVILRCVPISNHLYFYWYRQILGQKVEFLVSFYNNEISEKSEIFDDQFSVERPDGSNFTLKIRSTKLEDSAMYFCASLYNEQFFGPGTRLTVL.

This clone has just a few counts. The chain combines TRBV18 with TRBJ1-1, with 7 bases fitting TRBD1. CDR3 size: 16 residues. Germline V gene lookup returns CDR1 KGHSH and CDR2 LQKENI. J was trimmed by 0 bases and V by 5 bases; bases with no gene match: 9. The CDR3 is CASSVGQTSMNTEAFF. Written as DNA, the CDR3 is TGTGCCAGCTCAGTGGGACAGACGAGCATGAACACTGAAGCTTTCTTT.

The chain carries TRBV9 and TRBJ2-2; 10 bases line up with TRBD2. The CDR3 is 18 residues long. The germline CDR1 and CDR2 sequences are SGDLS and YYNGEE. J lost 0 bases, V lost 0 bases, and 5 bases had no gene match. The CDR3, as DNA: TGTGCCAGCAGCGTAGTCTTACTAGCGGGGTCGAACACCGGGGAGCTGTTTTTT. This translates into CASSVVLLAGSNTGELFF.

The table lists this clone with many counts. The genes are TRBV10-3 and TRBJ1-5; D is uncertain. This CDR3 spans 14 amino acids. The germline V gene encodes CDR1 ENHRY and CDR2 SYGVKD. Trimming stripped 0 bases from V and 4 bases from J, with 7 bases between. The CDR3 is CAISESERNQPQHF. The CDR3 nucleotides are TGTGCCATCAGTGAGTCGGAGCGAAATCAGCCCCAGCATTTT.

The chain employs TRBV6-5 and TRBJ1-2; D unclear. Trimming pared 0 bases from V and 7 bases from J, leaving 9 bases between. This CDR3 is 13 amino acids long. CDR1 and CDR2 (germline): MNHEY, SVGAGI. CDR3 protein: CASSYSIWAGYTF. CDR3 coding DNA: TGTGCCAGCAGTTACTCGATATGGGCTGGCTACACCTTC.

The chain uses TRBV27 and TRBJ2-7, with D hard to call. V was trimmed by 5 bases and J by 3 bases, leaving 8 bases between them. Germline V CDR1 and CDR2: MNHEY, SMNVEV (reference sequence). The CDR3 runs 12 residues. The CDR3 bases are TGTGCCAGCAGTGCCTCGGGCTACGAGCAGTACTTC. Translated, it gives CASSASGYEQYF.

The chain couples TRBV9 to TRBJ2-3; 8 bases agree with TRBD2. The CDR3 has 14 amino acids. V lost 1 base and J lost 6; bases outside the gene matches: 4. Germline loops: CDR1 SGDLS, CDR2 YYNGEE. CDR3 loop: CASSVSREGDTQYF. The DNA of the CDR3 is TGTGCCAGCAGCGTATCCCGGGAGGGCGATACGCAGTATTTT.